The next 5 T cell receptor beta chains were all read from a single sample in a study of cytomegalovirus exposure and HLA in healthy donors. Generated by immunoSEQ multiplex PCR, the TCRdb table keeps only in-frame clones and is missing some. The sample holds some 120,000 clones, 75% to 90% seen once. Sequencing used PBMCs. Receptors were obtained from a woman younger than 30 in good health and CMV-seronegative.

The J gene is TRBJ1-4, the V gene TRBV28; TRBD1 is a possible D gene (5 bases). The CDR3 totals 15 residues. Germline values: CDR1 MDHEN, CDR2 SYDVKM. Trimming left V 2 bases short and J 4 bases short, with 11 bases between. The CDR3 bases are TGTGCCAGCAGTTTAAGTTGGACACTTAATGAAAAACTGTTTTTT. Amino acid sequence: CASSLSWTLNEKLFF.

The rearrangement uses TRBV5-1 and TRBJ1-5; the match to TRBD1 covers 11 bases. The CDR3 covers 17 residues. In germline, CDR1 is SGHRS, CDR2 YFSETQ. V was clipped by 4 bases and J by 4 bases; unmatched bases: 10. The CDR3 reads CASSPGTGGKRNQPQHF. For the CDR3, the DNA is TGCGCCAGCAGCCCCGGGACAGGGGGGAAAAGGAATCAGCCCCAGCATTTT.

This clone occurred a few times. This sequence joins TRBV9 and TRBJ2-7; 7 positions agree with TRBD2. The V gene's germline CDR1 is SGDLS and CDR2 YYNGEE. CDR3 length: 15 residues. The V and J ends lost 0 bases and 2 bases, in that order; junction bases with no gene match: 5. This CDR3 is CASSVGTSPTYEQYF. CDR3 DNA sequence: TGTGCCAGCAGCGTAGGGACTAGTCCTACCTACGAGCAGTACTTC.

The chain employs TRBV12-2 and TRBJ1-1; the table's D call of TRBD1 was not tested on the DNA. TRBV12-2 is a pseudogene locus. The CDR3 loop spans 15 amino acids. CDR3 nucleotide sequence: TGTGCAAGTCGCTTAGGGGGACAGGGGAACACTGAAGCTTTCTTT. Translating it yields CASRLGGQGNTEAFF.

This rearrangement joins TRBV27 to TRBJ1-1; weak D call: TRBD1 (5 bases). CDR3 size: 14 residues. The V and J ends lost 8 bases and 4 bases respectively, with 17 bases between them. Germline V gives CDR1 MNHEY, CDR2 SMNVEV (reference sequence). The CDR3 spells CASGYQGSSTEAFF. CDR3 DNA: TGTGCCAGCGGATATCAGGGAAGCTCCACTGAAGCTTTCTTT.